The sample holds a few counts of the clone carrying this T cell receptor beta chain. As yet, its antigen is unknown. The sample belongs to a study of CD8+ T cells in alopecia areata. Across the study: The study gave treated patients oral tofacitinib at 5 to 10 mg twice daily.

The study's findings and limits: Although TCR sharing was seen in mice, sharing across patients was less clear, possibly for HLA-related reasons.

Stated treatment: oral pan-JAK inhibitor, 5-10 mg twice daily. Collected material from alopecia areata patients comprised lesional scalp punch biopsies and peripheral blood. This CDR3 is built from 15 residues. Trimming stripped 6 bases from V and 0 bases from J, with 12 bases between. CDR1 is MNHEY and CDR2 is SVGAGI in the germline V gene. RNA extraction was followed by reverse transcription into cDNA, which acted as the sequencing template. The method was immunoSEQ multiplex PCR; TCRdb's version includes in-frame clones alone and lacks a portion of them. This table holds fewer than 250,000 clones, around 56% found once.

The genes are TRBV6-5 and TRBJ2-1; D is perhaps TRBD1 or TRBD2 (5 bases each). The TCR was taken from a human donor with alopecia areata. The sequences come from CD4+ T cells sorted from blood, collected at week 4, from a patient treated with tofacitinib. CDR3 coding DNA: TGTGCCAGCAGCCCGGGACGTTACTCCTACAATGAGCAGTTCTTC. It specifies CASSPGRYSYNEQFF.